This TCR beta chain was profiled in a study of cytomegalovirus exposure and HLA in healthy donors. Study observations and caveats: Specificity of three CMV-associated chains for CMV antigens was verified in vitro. As a later analysis showed, several of the most significant clusters appeared to be linked to common viral pathogens. Other equally common chains were less clonally expanded than HLA-associated TCR beta chains, a later analysis showed. Roughly uniform sequencing depth across donors was assumed, possibly incorrectly.

This clone was detected only once. What it binds is unknown. Researchers ran the PCR with 60 Vbeta and 13 Jbeta primers. Generated by immunoSEQ multiplex PCR, the TCRdb table keeps only in-frame clones and is missing some. The sample lists about 120,000 clones, roughly 82% occurring once. Germline lookup yields CDR1 SGHNT and CDR2 YYREEE (reference sequence). Trimming took 4 bases from V and 3 from J; bases not matched to a gene: 7. This CDR3 has 17 amino acids. The clonotype was recovered from a middle-aged man in good health and CMV-seropositive. This chain connects TRBV5-4 to TRBJ2-2, with TRBD2 matching over 12 bases. The sequenced sample consisted of PBMCs. The CDR3 protein is CASSPGLAGPYTGELFF. The CDR3 DNA reads TGTGCCAGCAGCCCAGGACTAGCGGGGCCATACACCGGGGAGCTGTTTTTT. The variable domain in full, completed from reference TRBV5-4 and TRBJ2-2, reads ETGVTQSPTHLIKTRGQQVTLRCSSQSGHNTVSWYQQALGQGPQFIFQYYREEENGRGNFPPRFSGLQFPNYSSELNVNALELDDSALYLCASSPGLAGPYTGELFFGEGSRLTVL.